The 13 T cell receptor beta chains reported below all come from one sample, sequenced in a study of blood T cell repertoires in COVID-19. Method: immunoSEQ multiplex PCR; TCRdb's copy keeps in-frame clones and lacks some. This sample has some 200,000 clones, with roughly 90% found just once. Sequenced: PBMCs or T cells enriched from blood (not recorded which). The receptors stem from a woman aged 18-29 years who had recovered from COVID-19.

V and J are TRBV2 and TRBJ1-3; D might be TRBD1 (5 bases). The CDR3 loop spans 15 amino acids. Per germline, CDR1 SNHLY and CDR2 FYNNEI. Trimming took 7 bases from V and 0 from J, leaving 13 bases between them. CDR3 in amino acids: CASTGVVFSGNTIYF. Here the CDR3 DNA reads TGTGCCAGCACGGGGGTAGTATTCTCTGGAAACACCATATATTTT.

The chain carries TRBV5-1 and TRBJ1-4, with TRBD1 matching over 9 bases. J lost 8 bases, V lost 4 bases, and 6 bases had no gene match. This CDR3 is 14 amino acids long. CDR1 SGHRS and CDR2 YFSETQ come from the germline V gene. CDR3 nucleotide sequence: TGCGCCAGCAGCAAGACAGGGGGGAGAGAAAAACTGTTTTTT. It specifies CASSKTGGREKLFF.

This sequence joins TRBV4-1 and TRBJ2-7, with 9 bases lining up with TRBD1. Germline CDR1 MGHRA, CDR2 YSYEKL. Trimming at V came to 9 bases and at J to 4 bases, leaving 10 bases not matched to a gene. The CDR3 loop spans 14 amino acids. CDR3 in amino acids: CASARGQGPYEQYF. The DNA of the CDR3 is TGCGCCAGTGCCCGGGGACAGGGCCCTTACGAGCAGTACTTC.

The genes are TRBV25-1 and TRBJ2-6; D is perhaps TRBD1 (5 bases). The CDR3 loop spans 17 amino acids. Germline CDR1 and CDR2: MGHDK and SYGVNS. Trimming took off 5 bases at V and 3 bases at J, with 17 bases between the two ends. The CDR3 protein is CASSPLPGSGGANVLTF. As DNA, the CDR3 is TGTGCCAGCAGTCCCCTGCCAGGGTCCGGTGGGGCCAACGTCCTGACTTTC.

The chain uses TRBV5-1 and TRBJ2-1; D is possibly TRBD2 (6 bases). CDR3 length: 13 residues. Germline-derived CDR1 and CDR2 are SGHRS and YFSETQ. Trimming left V 2 bases short and J 5 bases short, with 8 bases between. The CDR3 DNA reads TGCGCCAGCAGCTTATGGGGGGACAATGAGCAGTTCTTC. It translates to CASSLWGDNEQFF.

This chain links TRBV10-2 with TRBJ2-7; TRBD1 aligns across 10 bases. The J segment lost 9 bases and the V segment lost 6 bases, leaving 11 bases of the junction unmatched. Per germline, CDR1 WSHSY and CDR2 SAAADI. CDR3 length: 14 residues. The CDR3 DNA reads TGCGCCAGCAGACCGACCCGGGACAGGGGATCGCAGTACTTC. Its protein product is CASRPTRDRGSQYF.

This sequence joins TRBV11-2 and TRBJ2-5, with no clear D. The CDR3 is made up of 13 amino acids. The germline V and J ends were trimmed by 0 bases and 5 bases, with 7 bases remaining between them. CDR1 and CDR2 from the germline V gene are SGHAT and FQNNGV. CDR3 sequence reads: CASSLERPETQYF. As DNA, the CDR3 is TGTGCCAGCAGCTTAGAGCGCCCGGAGACCCAGTACTTC. Combining the CDR3 with reference TRBV11-2 and TRBJ2-5 gives the whole variable domain EAGVAQSPRYKIIEKRQSVAFWCNPISGHATLYWYQQILGQGPKLLIQFQNNGVVDDSQLPKDRFSAERLKGVDSTLKIQPAKLEDSAVYLCASSLERPETQYFGPGTRLLVL.

The V call is TRBV28, the J call TRBJ2-3, with 8 nucleotides matching TRBD2. This CDR3 contains 15 residues. Germline lookup yields CDR1 MDHEN and CDR2 SYDVKM. V lost 5 bases and J lost 4; bases outside the gene matches: 8. The CDR3 is CASSPWREAADTQYF. CDR3 DNA sequence: TGTGCCAGCAGTCCTTGGCGGGAGGCGGCAGATACGCAGTATTTT.

The J gene is TRBJ2-7, the V gene TRBV4-1, with a tentative D call TRBD2 (6 bases). CDR3 size: 16 residues. CDR1 and CDR2 from the germline V gene are MGHRA and YSYEKL. The V gene lost 0 bases and the J gene lost 0 bases, with 12 bases spanning the gap. CDR3 DNA: TGCGCCAGCAGCCAAGAACCGGGGGAGCCCTCCTACGAGCAGTACTTC. This sequence encodes CASSQEPGEPSYEQYF.

V and J are TRBV3-1 (or the pseudogene TRBV3-2) and TRBJ2-7; 11 bases are a match to TRBD2. The CDR3 has 14 residues. V trimming: 2 bases; J trimming: 3 bases; junction bases outside the gene matches: 0. Germline assignment: CDR1 LGHDT and CDR2 YNNKEL (reference sequence). The CDR3 sequence is CASSQTSGGYEQYF. In nucleotides, the CDR3 is TGTGCCAGCAGCCAAACTAGCGGGGGCTACGAGCAGTACTTC.

The chain employs TRBV4-3 and TRBJ2-7; D call uncertain. The CDR3 length is 15 residues. V shed 4 bases and J shed 3 bases, with 16 bases lying between them. From germline, CDR1 is LGHNA and CDR2 YSLEER. CDR3 DNA: TGCGCCAGCAGCCTCTACTGGAGTGCCGACTACGAGCAGTACTTC. Its protein is CASSLYWSADYEQYF.

The chain couples TRBV28 to TRBJ2-3; D not certain. The CDR3 is 14 residues long. Germline V gives CDR1 MDHEN, CDR2 SYDVKM. The V and J ends lost 2 bases and 6 bases respectively, with 12 bases between them. Here the CDR3 DNA reads TGTGCCAGCAGTTTAAGCCCCACCCGGGATACGCAGTATTTT. It encodes CASSLSPTRDTQYF.

This sequence joins TRBV19 and TRBJ1-6; 9 bases fit TRBD1. This CDR3 has 14 residues. V lost 5 bases and J lost 8; bases outside the gene matches: 4. Germline V gene lookup returns CDR1 LNHDA and CDR2 SQIVND (reference sequence). The CDR3 DNA sequence: TGTGCCAGTAGTCGGGACAGGGAGTATTCACCCCTCCACTTT. Its protein is CASSRDREYSPLHF.